The rows below give T cell receptor beta chains drawn from one sample of a study of T cells in localized non-small cell lung cancer. TCRdb keeps only in-frame clones here, not all; method: immunoSEQ multiplex PCR. This repertoire shows more than 4,000 clones, 25% to 35% found once; its top ten account for less than 6%. Material: lung tumor tissue, obtained before any cancer treatment. These receptors were taken from a man aged 35-69 years with stage III squamous cell lung carcinoma. Both conserved end residues are part of each CDR3. The order of the fields is D gene, J gene, V gene, CDR3 length, clone size, CDR3 protein, CDR3 DNA. A D gene is named only where the DNA matches it firmly. Size tells how often a clone was seen (once, few, many) or the class of an expanded clone, and some rows leave it out.

D: NA; J: TRBJ1-6; V: TRBV7-7; length: 14; size: few; CDR3: CASSLGLGNSPLHF; DNA: TGTGCCAGCAGCTTGGGATTGGGTAATTCACCCCTCCACTTT
D: TRBD2; J: TRBJ2-2; V: TRBV6-8; length: 18; size: few; CDR3: CAISAGLAGVSGTGELFF; DNA: TGTGCCATCAGTGCGGGACTAGCGGGGGTTAGCGGCACCGGGGAGCTGTTTTTT
D: TRBD1; J: TRBJ2-2; V: TRBV11-3; length: 15; size: NA; CDR3: CASGRRQGTTGELFF; DNA: TGTGCCAGCGGAAGAAGACAGGGGACCACCGGGGAGCTGTTTTTT
D: TRBD1; J: TRBJ1-2; V: TRBV9; length: 14; size: few; CDR3: CASRQGASDYGYTF; DNA: TGTGCCAGCAGACAGGGGGCTTCGGACTATGGCTACACCTTC
D: TRBD1; J: TRBJ1-1; V: TRBV5-1; length: 14; size: few; CDR3: CASSPGTGHTEAFF; DNA: TGCGCCAGCAGCCCCGGGACAGGGCACACTGAAGCTTTCTTT
D: TRBD2; J: TRBJ2-3; V: TRBV11-3; length: 16; size: NA; CDR3: CASSPGLADSTDTQYF; DNA: TGTGCCAGCAGCCCGGGACTAGCGGATAGCACAGATACGCAGTATTTT
D: NA; J: TRBJ2-1; V: TRBV9; length: 12; size: NA; CDR3: CASSVAMTEQFF; DNA: TGTGCCAGCAGCGTAGCTATGACTGAGCAGTTCTTC
D: NA; J: TRBJ2-7; V: TRBV4-1; length: 14; size: few; CDR3: CASSQGSQNYEQYF; DNA: TGCGCCAGCAGCCAAGGGTCCCAGAACTACGAGCAGTACTTC
D: NA; J: TRBJ1-6; V: TRBV1; length: 17; size: few; CDR3: CASSQEVKRGAYSPLHF; DNA: TGCGCCAGCAGCCAAGAAGTAAAGAGAGGAGCTTATTCACCCCTCCACTTT
D: NA; J: TRBJ1-6; V: TRBV6-8; length: 15; size: few; CDR3: CASSSYQSSDSPLHF; DNA: TGTGCCAGCAGTTCATACCAAAGTTCGGATTCACCCCTCCACTTT
D: NA; J: TRBJ2-5; V: TRBV30; length: 12; size: NA; CDR3: CAWGQMRETQYF; DNA: TGTGCCTGGGGACAGATGAGGGAGACCCAGTACTTC
D: TRBD2; J: TRBJ2-3; V: TRBV6-8; length: 17; size: NA; CDR3: CASSLAGLFVGTDTQYF; DNA: TGTGCCAGCAGTCTAGCGGGGCTTTTCGTCGGGACAGATACGCAGTATTTT
D: NA; J: TRBJ1-4; V: TRBV11-3; length: 14; size: NA; CDR3: CASSPREDQEKLFF; DNA: TGTGCCAGCAGCCCCAGGGAGGACCAGGAAAAACTGTTTTTT
D: NA; J: TRBJ1-2; V: TRBV9; length: 16; size: NA; CDR3: CASSGENRDLIHGYTF; DNA: TGTGCCAGCAGCGGAGAAAACCGGGACTTAATCCATGGCTACACCTTC
D: NA; J: TRBJ1-2; V: TRBV9; length: 12; size: NA; CDR3: CASSVWGGGYTF; DNA: TGTGCCAGCAGTGTATGGGGGGGTGGCTACACCTTC
D: TRBD2; J: TRBJ2-7; V: TRBV7-6; length: 17; size: many; CDR3: CASSLGASGMISYEQYF; DNA: TGTGCCAGCAGCCTAGGGGCTAGCGGAATGATCTCCTACGAGCAGTACTTC
D: TRBD1; J: TRBJ1-5; V: TRBV11-3; length: 15; size: few; CDR3: CASSRTGGVNQPQHF; DNA: TGTGCCAGCAGCAGGACAGGGGGCGTCAATCAGCCCCAGCATTTT
D: TRBD2; J: TRBJ2-7; V: TRBV4-1; length: 18; size: few; CDR3: CASSQVGGRAVSSYEQYF; DNA: TGCGCCAGCAGCCAAGTCGGGGGGAGGGCAGTCAGCTCCTACGAGCAGTACTTC
D: TRBD2; J: TRBJ2-5; V: TRBV9; length: 16; size: medium-sized; CDR3: CASSAPMGGEQETQYF; DNA: TGTGCCAGCAGCGCTCCCATGGGGGGGGAGCAAGAGACCCAGTACTTC
D: NA; J: TRBJ1-5; V: TRBV6-7; length: 15; size: NA; CDR3: CASSYSNRGTLAQHF; DNA: TGTGCCAGCAGTTACTCGAATAGGGGTACATTGGCCCAGCATTTT
D: TRBD1; J: TRBJ1-4; V: TRBV9; length: 15; size: NA; CDR3: CASSPDRVVVEKLFF; DNA: TGTGCCAGCAGTCCCGACAGGGTAGTAGTTGAAAAACTGTTTTTT
D: TRBD1; J: TRBJ1-1; V: TRBV23-1; length: 16; size: NA; CDR3: CASSPGTGGANTEAFF; DNA: TGCGCCAGCAGCCCGGGGACAGGGGGCGCGAACACTGAAGCTTTCTTT
D: NA; J: TRBJ1-5; V: TRBV30; length: 16; size: NA; CDR3: CAWSVAAVVDNQPQHF; DNA: TGTGCCTGGAGTGTTGCGGCAGTGGTTGACAATCAGCCCCAGCATTTT
D: TRBD1; J: TRBJ2-7; V: TRBV18; length: 14; size: NA; CDR3: CASSPLGGTNEQYF; DNA: TGTGCCAGCTCACCTTTAGGGGGCACCAACGAGCAGTACTTC
D: NA; J: TRBJ2-4; V: TRBV10-2; length: 14; size: NA; CDR3: CASSDGDGGNIQYF; DNA: TGCGCCAGCAGTGATGGGGATGGTGGAAACATTCAGTACTTC
D: TRBD1; J: TRBJ2-7; V: TRBV18; length: 14; size: NA; CDR3: CASSSLQGFHEQYF; DNA: TGTGCCAGCTCATCACTACAGGGGTTCCACGAGCAGTACTTC
D: NA; J: TRBJ2-3; V: TRBV14; length: 13; size: once; CDR3: CASSHEYRDTQYF; DNA: TGTGCCAGCAGCCATGAATATCGAGATACGCAGTATTTT
D: NA; J: TRBJ2-7; V: TRBV18; length: 14; size: NA; CDR3: CASSPRDTTYEQYF; DNA: TGTGCCAGCTCACCCCGGGACACTACCTACGAGCAGTACTTC
D: TRBD1; J: TRBJ1-1; V: TRBV6-8; length: 14; size: medium-sized; CDR3: CASRTGGVNTEAFF; DNA: TGTGCCAGCAGGACAGGGGGCGTGAACACTGAAGCTTTCTTT
D: NA; J: TRBJ1-4; V: TRBV6-8; length: 15; size: few; CDR3: CASSDRHIMGEKLFF; DNA: TGTGCCAGCAGTGACAGACATATAATGGGGGAAAAACTGTTTTTT
D: NA; J: TRBJ1-4; V: TRBV2; length: 17; size: once; CDR3: CASRERQGWTSNEKLFF; DNA: TGTGCCAGCAGAGAGAGGCAGGGATGGACTTCTAATGAAAAACTGTTTTTT
D: NA; J: TRBJ1-6; V: TRBV19; length: 14; size: NA; CDR3: CASSPGPPNSPLHF; DNA: TGTGCCAGTAGCCCGGGACCGCCAAATTCACCCCTCCACTTT
D: TRBD1; J: TRBJ1-2; V: TRBV6-8; length: 14; size: few; CDR3: CASSMTGASYGYTF; DNA: TGTGCCAGCAGTATGACAGGGGCCTCCTATGGCTACACCTTC
D: NA; J: TRBJ1-5; V: TRBV19; length: 13; size: NA; CDR3: CASNTIWGEPQHF; DNA: TGTGCCAGTAACACCATCTGGGGGGAGCCCCAGCATTTT
D: NA; J: TRBJ2-3; V: TRBV19; length: 14; size: NA; CDR3: CASNQGRSTDTQYF; DNA: TGTGCCAGTAACCAGGGGCGTAGCACAGATACGCAGTATTTT
D: TRBD1; J: TRBJ1-4; V: TRBV9; length: 15; size: many; CDR3: CASSETQGINEKLFF; DNA: TGTGCCAGCAGCGAGACACAGGGGATCAATGAAAAACTGTTTTTT
D: TRBD2; J: TRBJ2-3; V: TRBV9; length: 15; size: NA; CDR3: CASSVSGGKGDTQYF; DNA: TGTGCCAGCAGCGTGAGCGGGGGGAAGGGCGATACGCAGTATTTT
D: NA; J: TRBJ1-2; V: TRBV29-1; length: 12; size: NA; CDR3: CSVESLVDGYTF; DNA: TGCAGCGTTGAAAGCTTGGTTGATGGCTACACCTTC
D: NA; J: TRBJ2-2; V: TRBV12-1; length: 18; size: NA; CDR3: CASSRKNPQGYGAGELFF; DNA: TGTGCCAGCAGCCGGAAAAACCCACAGGGTTATGGGGCCGGGGAGCTGTTTTTT
D: NA; J: TRBJ1-1; V: TRBV9; length: 12; size: NA; CDR3: CASSRGETEAFF; DNA: TGTGCCAGCAGCAGAGGGGAGACTGAAGCTTTCTTT
D: NA; J: TRBJ2-3; V: TRBV12-5; length: 15; size: few; CDR3: CASGVQGGSTDTQYF; DNA: TGTGCCAGCGGGGTACAGGGGGGTAGCACAGATACGCAGTATTTT
D: NA; J: TRBJ1-6; V: TRBV1; length: 15; size: medium-sized; CDR3: CASSPRRQNNSPLHF; DNA: TGCGCCAGCAGCCCCCGGAGGCAGAATAATTCACCCCTCCACTTT
D: TRBD1; J: TRBJ1-6; V: TRBV19; length: 14; size: NA; CDR3: CASSSDRVNSSLHF; DNA: TGTGCCAGTAGTTCAGACAGGGTTAATTCATCCCTCCACTTT
D: TRBD1; J: TRBJ1-1; V: TRBV12-5; length: 22; size: once; CDR3: CASGLVPLPLQGQGVTNTEAFF; DNA: TGTGCTAGTGGTTTGGTACCACTGCCCTTACAAGGGCAGGGGGTGACGAACACTGAAGCTTTCTTT
D: NA; J: TRBJ2-1; V: TRBV9; length: 16; size: few; CDR3: CASSLSRGPGGNEQFF; DNA: TGTGCCAGCAGTTTATCTCGAGGGCCTGGGGGCAATGAGCAGTTCTTC
D: NA; J: TRBJ2-7; V: TRBV30; length: 12; size: NA; CDR3: CAWSGGAGEQYF; DNA: TGTGCCTGGAGTGGAGGGGCGGGGGAGCAGTACTTC
D: NA; J: TRBJ2-1; V: TRBV14; length: 13; size: NA; CDR3: CASSQVRGHEQFF; DNA: TGTGCCAGCAGCCAAGTTAGGGGCCATGAGCAGTTCTTC
D: TRBD1; J: TRBJ1-3; V: TRBV5-1; length: 16; size: once; CDR3: CASSLGGQVSGNTIYF; DNA: TGCGCCAGCAGCCTGGGGGGACAGGTCTCTGGAAACACCATATATTTT
D: NA; J: TRBJ1-1; V: TRBV29-1; length: 13; size: NA; CDR3: CSVEGGASREAFF; DNA: TGCAGCGTTGAAGGGGGGGCGTCTAGAGAAGCTTTCTTT
D: NA; J: TRBJ2-2; V: TRBV28; length: 14; size: NA; CDR3: CASSPPGALEELFF; DNA: TGTGCCAGCAGCCCTCCGGGGGCGTTGGAGGAGCTGTTTTTT
D: TRBD1; J: TRBJ2-7; V: TRBV19; length: 19; size: NA; CDR3: CASSNLWDRDTPEGYEQYF; DNA: TGTGCCAGTAGCAACTTATGGGACAGGGATACACCGGAGGGGTACGAGCAGTACTTC
D: TRBD2; J: TRBJ2-5; V: TRBV6-8; length: 14; size: NA; CDR3: CATGLAGGWETQYF; DNA: TGTGCCACCGGGCTAGCGGGGGGTTGGGAGACCCAGTACTTC
D: TRBD2; J: TRBJ2-2; V: TRBV11-3; length: 16; size: few; CDR3: CASSPIAGGGTGELFF; DNA: TGTGCCAGCAGCCCCATAGCGGGGGGAGGAACCGGGGAGCTGTTTTTT
D: TRBD1; J: TRBJ1-4; V: TRBV5-1; length: 15; size: NA; CDR3: CASSLQTGANEKLFF; DNA: TGCGCCAGCAGCTTGCAAACAGGGGCTAATGAAAAACTGTTTTTT
D: TRBD2; J: TRBJ2-7; V: TRBV11-3; length: 14; size: medium-sized; CDR3: CASSHSGGSYEQYF; DNA: TGTGCCAGCAGCCATAGCGGGGGGTCTTACGAGCAGTACTTC
D: NA; J: TRBJ2-5; V: TRBV19; length: 15; size: NA; CDR3: CASSLNRVVGETQYF; DNA: TGTGCCAGTAGTCTAAACAGGGTAGTAGGGGAGACCCAGTACTTC
D: NA; J: TRBJ2-2; V: TRBV6-8; length: 14; size: NA; CDR3: CASSYSLDTGELFF; DNA: TGTGCCAGCAGTTACTCGCTGGACACCGGGGAGCTGTTTTTT